A selection of T cell receptor beta chains follows, all from one sample in a study of glioma-infiltrating T cells after dendritic cell vaccination. Measured with immunoSEQ multiplex PCR; TCRdb has only the in-frame clones, and not every one. The data contain just under 100,000 clones, around 80% of them singletons. Specimen: blood, collected after dendritic cell vaccination. These receptors came from a human donor with glioblastoma. The CDR3 runs from the conserved cysteine through the conserved F or W. D genes are given only for firm matches. Size is omitted from some rows. Given values are once, few, many or a class for expanded clones.

. TRBD1 TRBJ2-7 TRBV19 TGTGCCAGTAGACAAGACAGGGGCCCGTACGAGCAGTACTTC CASRQDRGPYEQYF
. TRBD1 TRBJ2-7 TRBV9 TGTGCCAGCAGCCCCGGGACAGGGAGCCCCTACGAGCAGTACTTC CASSPGTGSPYEQYF
once TRBD2 TRBJ2-1 TRBV7-9 TGTGCCAGCAGCTCTATCCGGGGGGTGTACAATGAGCAGTTCTTC CASSSIRGVYNEQFF
. TRBD1 TRBJ2-7 TRBV6-5 TGTGCCAGCAGTTCGACAGGGAGCTCCTACGAGCAGTACTTC CASSSTGSSYEQYF
. TRBD1 TRBJ1-1 TRBV5-1 TGCGCCAGCAGCTCTACAGGGGGCGCGAACGTTTGGAGCACTGAAGCTTTCTTT CASSSTGGANVWSTEAFF
. . TRBJ1-1 TRBV7-9 TGTGCCAGCAGCTTTCTCCCTGAAGCTTTCTTT CASSFLPEAFF
. . TRBJ2-1 TRBV7-3 TGTGCCAGCAGCTTAACCCTAGAGGCAGCGCCCACCAATGAGCAGTTCTTC CASSLTLEAAPTNEQFF
. . TRBJ1-2 TRBV6-5 TGTGCCAGCAGTCTGGGACCGGACAGAGCCTATGGCTACACCTTC CASSLGPDRAYGYTF
. . TRBJ1-3 TRBV5-1 TGCGCCAGCAGCTTGGGGCAAACTGGAAACACCATATATTTT CASSLGQTGNTIYF
few . TRBJ1-1 TRBV6-1 TGTGCCAGCAGTGAAGGCTGGGGAGGGGCTGGAGCTTTCTTT CASSEGWGGAGAFF
. . TRBJ2-5 TRBV1 TGCACCAGCAGCCTCCACCCCCCTAGCTTGAGCTTCGTAAAGACCCAGTACTTC CTSSLHPPSLSFVKTQYF
few TRBD2 TRBJ2-2 TRBV10-1 TGCGCCAGCAGTGATGGCGGGAGGGCCAACACCGGGGAGCTGTTTTTT CASSDGGRANTGELFF
. TRBD1 TRBJ1-1 TRBV5-4 TGTGCCAGCAGCGTAAAGCAAGGACAGGGAAAGAACACTGAAGCTTTCTTT CASSVKQGQGKNTEAFF
. . TRBJ2-4 TRBV4-2 TGTGCCAGCAGCCCCCCCGGTCGCGGAAACATTCAGTACTTC CASSPPGRGNIQYF
. TRBD1 TRBJ2-2 TRBV5-4 TGTGCCAGCAGCTCGGGACAGGGGGACACCGGGGAGCTGTTTTTT CASSSGQGDTGELFF
. TRBD1 TRBJ2-7 TRBV5-1 TGCGCCAGCAGCCTACGACAGGGTTCCTACGAGCAGTACTTC CASSLRQGSYEQYF
. . TRBJ2-7 TRBV7-9 TGTGCCAGCAGCCGGGAACCTTTTAACGAGCAGTACTTC CASSREPFNEQYF
. TRBD2 TRBJ2-1 TRBV2 TGTGCCAGCAGAGGAGGACTAGCGGGAGTGAGGTACAATGAGCAGTTCTTC CASRGGLAGVRYNEQFF
few . TRBJ2-3 TRBV2 TGTGCCAGCTCGGCGGGCACAGATACGCAGTATTTT CASSAGTDTQYF
. TRBD1 TRBJ1-3 TRBV9 TGTGCCAGCAGCGTAGGAAGAAGGACAGGGGGAAACACCATATATTTT CASSVGRRTGGNTIYF
once . TRBJ2-7 TRBV27 TGTGCCAGCAGTCCCTCTTTACAGGTACACACCTACGAGCAGTACTTC CASSPSLQVHTYEQYF
. TRBD1 TRBJ1-2 TRBV5-1 TGCGCCAGCAGCTTAAGAACAGGGGGAGGGTATGGCTACACCTTC CASSLRTGGGYGYTF
. TRBD1 TRBJ2-3 TRBV10-3 TGTGCCATCAAGGGGACAGGGCCCACGGATACGCAGTATTTT CAIKGTGPTDTQYF
. . TRBJ2-4 TRBV30 TGTGCCTGGAGTCCAAGGACAGCGATTACCAAAAACATTCAGTACTTC CAWSPRTAITKNIQYF
. TRBD1 TRBJ2-7 TRBV4-1 TGCGCCAGCAGCCAAAGCCCACAGGGGTCCTGGGGCGAGCAGTACTTC CASSQSPQGSWGEQYF
. . TRBJ2-5 TRBV15 TGTGCCACCAGCACCCCCGGGGGAAAAGAGACCCAGTACTTC CATSTPGGKETQYF